This TCR beta chain appears in the sequencing data of a study of T cells after yellow fever vaccination. The V gene's germline CDR1 is LGHNA and CDR2 YSLEER. The CDR3 is 16 amino acids. V lost 2 bases and J 1 base, leaving 13 bases between the germline ends. Overall study results and limits: Overlap between CD4 and CD8 compartments was detected for a small share of clonotypes.

TCRdb independently ran MiXCR on the 5' RACE reads; one entry per CDR3 protein. Of 170,000 or so distinct CDR3 sequences listed, about 6% are singletons. In its sample, this clonotype was seen many times. The antigen is undetermined. The clonotype was recovered from a man aged 18 to 30 who received the YFV17D yellow fever vaccine. V is TRBV4-3 and J is TRBJ2-3; D may be TRBD2 (6 bases). Material: CD4+ T cells sorted from PBMCs, obtained on the day of the first yellow fever vaccination. The CDR3 sequence: CASSQKLPGGTDTQYF. The CDR3 DNA follows: TGCGCCAGCAGCCAAAAACTGCCGGGGGGCACAGATACGCAGTATTTT.